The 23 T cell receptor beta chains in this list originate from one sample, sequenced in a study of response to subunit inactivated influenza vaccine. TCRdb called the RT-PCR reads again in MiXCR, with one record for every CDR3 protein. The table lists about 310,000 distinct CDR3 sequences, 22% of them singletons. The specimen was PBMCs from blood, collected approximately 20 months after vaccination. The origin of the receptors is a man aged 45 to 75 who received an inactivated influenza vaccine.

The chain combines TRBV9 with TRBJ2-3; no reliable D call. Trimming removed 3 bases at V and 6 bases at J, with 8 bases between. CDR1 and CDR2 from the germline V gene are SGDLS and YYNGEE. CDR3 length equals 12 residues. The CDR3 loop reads CASSEGPDTQYF. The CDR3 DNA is TGTGCCAGCAGCGAAGGTCCGGATACGCAGTATTTT.

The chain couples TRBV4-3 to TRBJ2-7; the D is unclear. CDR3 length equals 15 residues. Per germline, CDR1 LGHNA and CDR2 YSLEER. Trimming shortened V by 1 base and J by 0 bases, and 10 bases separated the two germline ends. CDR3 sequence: CASSQVFGYSYEQYF. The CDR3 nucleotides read TGCGCCAGCAGCCAAGTGTTCGGCTACTCCTACGAGCAGTACTTC.

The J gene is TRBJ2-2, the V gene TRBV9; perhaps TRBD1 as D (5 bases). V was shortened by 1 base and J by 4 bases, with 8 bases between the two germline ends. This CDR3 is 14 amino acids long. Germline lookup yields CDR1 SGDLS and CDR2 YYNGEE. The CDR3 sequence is CASSVQGSTGELFF. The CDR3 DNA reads TGTGCCAGCAGCGTACAGGGAAGCACCGGGGAGCTGTTTTTT.

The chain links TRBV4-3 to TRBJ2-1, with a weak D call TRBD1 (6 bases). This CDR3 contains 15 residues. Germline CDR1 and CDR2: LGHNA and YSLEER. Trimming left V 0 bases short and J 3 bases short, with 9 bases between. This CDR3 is CASSQDRGHYNEQFF. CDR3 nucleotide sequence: TGCGCCAGCAGCCAAGACCGGGGACACTACAATGAGCAGTTCTTC.

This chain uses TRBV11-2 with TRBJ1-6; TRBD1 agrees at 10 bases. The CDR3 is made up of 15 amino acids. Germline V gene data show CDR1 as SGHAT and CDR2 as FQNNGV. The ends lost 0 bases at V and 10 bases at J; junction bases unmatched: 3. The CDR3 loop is CASSLDGTGVSPLHF. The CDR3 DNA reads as TGTGCCAGCAGCTTAGACGGGACAGGGGTATCACCCCTCCACTTT.

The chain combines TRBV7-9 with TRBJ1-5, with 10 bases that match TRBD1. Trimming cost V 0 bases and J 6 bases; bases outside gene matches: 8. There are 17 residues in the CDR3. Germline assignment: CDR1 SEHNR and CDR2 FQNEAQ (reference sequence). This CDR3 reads CASSLARGTGEFQPQHF. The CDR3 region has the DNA TGTGCCAGCAGCTTAGCCCGCGGGACAGGGGAATTTCAGCCCCAGCATTTT.

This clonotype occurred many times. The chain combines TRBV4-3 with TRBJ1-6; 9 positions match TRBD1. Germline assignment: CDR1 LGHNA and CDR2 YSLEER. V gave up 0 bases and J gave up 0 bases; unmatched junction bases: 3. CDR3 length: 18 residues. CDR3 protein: CASSQEGQGFSYNSPLHF. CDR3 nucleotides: TGCGCCAGCAGCCAAGAAGGACAGGGGTTCTCCTATAATTCACCCCTCCACTTT.

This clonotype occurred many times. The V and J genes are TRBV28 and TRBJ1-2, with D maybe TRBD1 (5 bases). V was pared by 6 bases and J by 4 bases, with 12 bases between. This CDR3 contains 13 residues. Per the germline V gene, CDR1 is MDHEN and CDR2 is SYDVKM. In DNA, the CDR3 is TGTGCCAGCAGCTCTAGGAGGGGCTATGGCTACACCTTC. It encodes CASSSRRGYGYTF.

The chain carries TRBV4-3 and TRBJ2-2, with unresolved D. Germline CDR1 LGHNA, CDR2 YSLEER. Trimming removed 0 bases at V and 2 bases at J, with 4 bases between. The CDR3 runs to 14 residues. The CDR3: CASSQEHNTGELFF. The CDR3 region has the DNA TGCGCCAGCAGCCAAGAACACAACACCGGGGAGCTGTTTTTT.

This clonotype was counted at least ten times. The CDR3 DNA reads TGTGCCAGCAGCCGCCTGCTAGTTTACTCTGGAAACACCATATATTTT. Protein product: CASSRLLVYSGNTIYF. V usage is TRBV3-1 and J usage is TRBJ1-3; no firm D call. The V gene lost 4 bases and the J gene lost 0 bases, with 13 bases spanning the gap. The CDR3 is 16 residues long. Germline V CDR1 and CDR2: LGHDT, YNNKEL (reference sequence).

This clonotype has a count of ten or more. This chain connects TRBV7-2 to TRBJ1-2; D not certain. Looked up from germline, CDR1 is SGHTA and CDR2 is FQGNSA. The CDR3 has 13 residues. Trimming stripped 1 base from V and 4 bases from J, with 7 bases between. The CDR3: CASSLGFRYGYTF. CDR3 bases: TGTGCCAGCAGCTTAGGGTTCCGCTATGGCTACACCTTC.

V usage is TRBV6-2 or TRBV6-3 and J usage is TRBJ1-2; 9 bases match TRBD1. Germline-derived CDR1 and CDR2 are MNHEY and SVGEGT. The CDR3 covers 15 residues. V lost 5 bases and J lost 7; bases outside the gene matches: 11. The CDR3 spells CASSREYRDRVGYTF. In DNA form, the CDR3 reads TGTGCCAGCAGTCGTGAATACCGGGACAGGGTTGGCTACACCTTC.

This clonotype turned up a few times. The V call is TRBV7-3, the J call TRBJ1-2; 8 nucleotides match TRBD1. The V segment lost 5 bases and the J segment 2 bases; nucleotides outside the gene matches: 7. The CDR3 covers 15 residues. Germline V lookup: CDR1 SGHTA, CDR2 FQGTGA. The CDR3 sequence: CASSPAGGVNYGYTF. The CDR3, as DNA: TGTGCCAGCAGCCCCGCAGGGGGCGTGAACTATGGCTACACCTTC.

The CDR3 here is CSARDYRTASTDTQYF. The CDR3 DNA is TGCAGTGCTAGAGATTACAGGACTGCTAGCACAGATACGCAGTATTTT. The rearrangement uses TRBV20-1 and TRBJ2-3; D is possibly TRBD1 or TRBD2 (5 bases each). CDR1 and CDR2 (germline): DFQATT, SNEGSKA (reference sequence). V lost 0 bases, J lost 0 bases, and 13 bases lay in between. This CDR3 has 16 amino acids.

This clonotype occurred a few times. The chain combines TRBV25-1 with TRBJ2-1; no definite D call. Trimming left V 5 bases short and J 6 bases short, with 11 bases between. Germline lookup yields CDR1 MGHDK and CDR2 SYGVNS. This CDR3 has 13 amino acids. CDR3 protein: CASSPVLGNEQFF. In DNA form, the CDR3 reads TGTGCCAGCAGTCCCGTGTTGGGCAATGAGCAGTTCTTC.

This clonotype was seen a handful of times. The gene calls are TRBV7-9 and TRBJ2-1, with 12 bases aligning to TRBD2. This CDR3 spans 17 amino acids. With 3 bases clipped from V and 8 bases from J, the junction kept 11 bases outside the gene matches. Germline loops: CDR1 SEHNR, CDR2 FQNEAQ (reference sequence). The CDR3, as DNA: TGTGCCAGCAGCTTCCGCCTAGCTAGCGGGAGGGGCGATGAGCAGTTCTTC. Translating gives CASSFRLASGRGDEQFF. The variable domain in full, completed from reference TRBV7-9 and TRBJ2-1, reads DTGVSQNPRHKITKRGQNVTFRCDPISEHNRLYWYRQTLGQGPEFLTYFQNEAQLEKSRLLSDRFSAERPKGSFSTLEIQRTEQGDSAMYLCASSFRLASGRGDEQFFGPGTRLTVL.

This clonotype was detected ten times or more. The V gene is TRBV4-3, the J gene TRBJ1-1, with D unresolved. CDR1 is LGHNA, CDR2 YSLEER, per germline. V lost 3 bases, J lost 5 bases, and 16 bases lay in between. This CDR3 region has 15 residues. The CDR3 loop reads CASSQLNSGWTEAFF. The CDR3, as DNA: TGCGCCAGCAGCCAGCTCAACTCCGGTTGGACTGAAGCTTTCTTT.

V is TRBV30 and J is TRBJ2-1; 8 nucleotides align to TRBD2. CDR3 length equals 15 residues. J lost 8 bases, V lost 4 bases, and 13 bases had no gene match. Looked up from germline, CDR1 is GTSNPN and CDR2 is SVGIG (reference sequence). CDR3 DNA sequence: TGTGCCTGGACCTTTCGGAGCGGGAGTGCCCATGAGCAGTTCTTC. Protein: CAWTFRSGSAHEQFF.

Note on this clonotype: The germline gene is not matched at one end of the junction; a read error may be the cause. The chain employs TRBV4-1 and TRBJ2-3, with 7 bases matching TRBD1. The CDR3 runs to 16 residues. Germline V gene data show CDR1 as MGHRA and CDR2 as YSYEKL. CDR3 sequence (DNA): TGCGCCAGCAGCCGCAGTAGGGACAGCATCACAGATACGCTGTATTTT. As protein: CASSRSRDSITDTLYF.

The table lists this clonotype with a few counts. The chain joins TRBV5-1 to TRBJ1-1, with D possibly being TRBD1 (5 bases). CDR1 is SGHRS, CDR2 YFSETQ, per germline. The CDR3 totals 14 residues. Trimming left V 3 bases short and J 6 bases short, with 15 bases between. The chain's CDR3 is CASSSGGLRAEAFF. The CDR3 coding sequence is TGCGCCAGCAGCTCGGGGGGGTTGCGCGCTGAAGCTTTCTTT.

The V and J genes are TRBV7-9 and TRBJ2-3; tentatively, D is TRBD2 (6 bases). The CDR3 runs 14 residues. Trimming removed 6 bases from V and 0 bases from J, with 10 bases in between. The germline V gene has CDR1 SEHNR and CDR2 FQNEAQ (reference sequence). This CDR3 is CASRLGGSTDTQYF. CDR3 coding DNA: TGTGCCAGCAGACTCGGGGGAAGCACAGATACGCAGTATTTT.

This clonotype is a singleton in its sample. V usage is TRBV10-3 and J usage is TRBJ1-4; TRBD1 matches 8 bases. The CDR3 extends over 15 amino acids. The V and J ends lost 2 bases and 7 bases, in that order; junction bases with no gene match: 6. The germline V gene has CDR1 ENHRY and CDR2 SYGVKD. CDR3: CAISEDRGRSEKLFF. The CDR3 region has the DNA TGTGCCATCAGTGAGGACAGGGGAAGGAGTGAAAAACTGTTTTTT.

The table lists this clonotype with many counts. The CDR3 here is CASSSPATNEKLFF. CDR3 sequence (DNA): TGTGCCAGCAGTTCGCCAGCAACTAATGAAAAACTGTTTTTT. This rearrangement joins TRBV6-5 to TRBJ1-4, with D unclear. The germline V and J ends were trimmed by 4 bases and 0 bases, with 6 bases remaining between them. Germline V gives CDR1 MNHEY, CDR2 SVGAGI. This CDR3 has 14 amino acids.